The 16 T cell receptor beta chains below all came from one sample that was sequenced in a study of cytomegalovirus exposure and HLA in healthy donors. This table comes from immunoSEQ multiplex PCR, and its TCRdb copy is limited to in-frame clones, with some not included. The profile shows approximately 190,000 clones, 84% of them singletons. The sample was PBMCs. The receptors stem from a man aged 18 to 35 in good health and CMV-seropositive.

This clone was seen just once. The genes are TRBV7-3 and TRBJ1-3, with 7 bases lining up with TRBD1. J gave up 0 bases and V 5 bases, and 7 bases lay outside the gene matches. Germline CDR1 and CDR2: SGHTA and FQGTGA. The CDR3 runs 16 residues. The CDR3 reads CASSAGTVGSGNTIYF. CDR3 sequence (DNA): TGTGCCAGCAGCGCCGGGACAGTGGGCTCTGGAAACACCATATATTTT.

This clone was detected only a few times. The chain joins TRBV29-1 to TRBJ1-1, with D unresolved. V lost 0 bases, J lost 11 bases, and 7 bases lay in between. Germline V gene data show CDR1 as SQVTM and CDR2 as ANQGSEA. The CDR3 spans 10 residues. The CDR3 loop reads CSVEDQIAFF. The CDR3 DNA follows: TGCAGCGTTGAAGATCAGATCGCTTTCTTT.

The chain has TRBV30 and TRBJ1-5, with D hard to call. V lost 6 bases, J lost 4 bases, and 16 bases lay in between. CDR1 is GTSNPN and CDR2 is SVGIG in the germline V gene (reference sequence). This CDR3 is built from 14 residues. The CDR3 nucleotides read TGTGCCTGTGATCCGGGTGGGTTGAATCAGCCCCAGCATTTT. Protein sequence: CACDPGGLNQPQHF.

The CDR3 sequence: CASSLVSGSNTGELFF. CDR3 DNA sequence: TGTGCCAGCAGCCTCGTGAGCGGGAGTAACACCGGGGAGCTGTTTTTT. The chain has TRBV7-2 and TRBJ2-2; TRBD2 agrees at 8 bases. CDR3 length equals 16 residues. J lost 2 bases, V lost 5 bases, and 7 bases had no gene match. CDR1 and CDR2 (germline): SGHTA, FQGNSA.

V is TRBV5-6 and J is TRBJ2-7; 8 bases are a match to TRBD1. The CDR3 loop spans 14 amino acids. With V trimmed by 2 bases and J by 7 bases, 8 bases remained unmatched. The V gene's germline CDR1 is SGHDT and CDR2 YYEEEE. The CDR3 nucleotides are TGTGCCAGCAGCTTCGGGACAGGTTCGAGAGAGCAGTACTTC. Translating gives CASSFGTGSREQYF.

The CDR3 DNA sequence: TGCGCCAGCAGCTTGCTTCCGTACCAAGAGACCCAGTACTTC. It codes for CASSLLPYQETQYF. The J gene is TRBJ2-5, the V gene TRBV5-1; no firm D call. Germline assignment: CDR1 SGHRS and CDR2 YFSETQ. CDR3 length: 14 amino acids. Trimming pared 1 base from V and 0 bases from J, leaving 7 bases between.

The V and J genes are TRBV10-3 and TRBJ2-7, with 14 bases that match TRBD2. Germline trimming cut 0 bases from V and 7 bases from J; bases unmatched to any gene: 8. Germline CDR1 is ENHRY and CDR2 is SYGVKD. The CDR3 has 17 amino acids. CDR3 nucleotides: TGTGCCATCAGTGAGTCCCCGACTAGCGGGAGGGCCGCGGAGCAGTACTTC. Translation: CAISESPTSGRAAEQYF.

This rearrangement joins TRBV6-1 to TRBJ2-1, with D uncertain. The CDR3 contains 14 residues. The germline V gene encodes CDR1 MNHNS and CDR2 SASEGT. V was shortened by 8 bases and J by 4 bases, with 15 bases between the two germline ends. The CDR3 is CASCRALQYNEQFF. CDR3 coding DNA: TGTGCCAGCTGCCGAGCTCTCCAATACAATGAGCAGTTCTTC.

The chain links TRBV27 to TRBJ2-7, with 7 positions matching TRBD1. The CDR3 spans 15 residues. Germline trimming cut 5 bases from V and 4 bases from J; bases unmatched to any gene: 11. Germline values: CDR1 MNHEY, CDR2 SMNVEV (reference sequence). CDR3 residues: CASSQQGLSTYEQYF. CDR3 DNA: TGTGCCAGCAGTCAACAGGGGTTGTCAACTTACGAGCAGTACTTC.

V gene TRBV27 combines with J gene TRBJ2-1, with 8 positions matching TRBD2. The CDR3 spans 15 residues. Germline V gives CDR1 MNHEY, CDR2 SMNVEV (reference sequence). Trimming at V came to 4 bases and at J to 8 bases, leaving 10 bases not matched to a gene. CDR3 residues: CASSSIGLALDEQFF. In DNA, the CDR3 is TGTGCCAGCAGTTCAATCGGACTAGCCTTAGATGAGCAGTTCTTC.

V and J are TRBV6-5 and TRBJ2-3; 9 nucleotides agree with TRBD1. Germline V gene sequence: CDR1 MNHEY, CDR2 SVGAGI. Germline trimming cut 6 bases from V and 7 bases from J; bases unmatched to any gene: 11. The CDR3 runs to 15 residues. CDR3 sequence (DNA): TGTGCCAGCAGCAAGGGACAGGGTATTTCAAATACGCAGTATTTT. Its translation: CASSKGQGISNTQYF.

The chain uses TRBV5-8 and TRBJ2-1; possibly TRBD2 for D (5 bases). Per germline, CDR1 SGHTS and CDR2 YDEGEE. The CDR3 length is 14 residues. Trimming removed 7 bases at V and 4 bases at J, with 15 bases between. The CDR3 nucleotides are TGTGCCAGCGGTAGAGGGAGCGGATACAATGAGCAGTTCTTC. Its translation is CASGRGSGYNEQFF.

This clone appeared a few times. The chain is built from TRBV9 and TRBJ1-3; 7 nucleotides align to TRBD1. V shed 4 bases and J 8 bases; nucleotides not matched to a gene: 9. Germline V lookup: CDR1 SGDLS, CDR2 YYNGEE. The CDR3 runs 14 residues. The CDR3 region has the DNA TGTGCCAGCAGCCCTAGGGGGCACCGGGACACCATATATTTT. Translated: CASSPRGHRDTIYF. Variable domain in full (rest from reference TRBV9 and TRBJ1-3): DSGVTQTPKHLITATGQRVTLRCSPRSGDLSVYWYQQSLDQGLQFLIQYYNGEERAKGNILERFSAQQFPDLHSELNLSSLELGDSALYFCASSPRGHRDTIYFGEGSWLTVV.

The DNA of the CDR3 is TGTGCCTGGACCCAAAGACAAATGGACGAGCAGTACTTC. Protein product: CAWTQRQMDEQYF. J is TRBJ2-7 and V is TRBV30; D unresolved. Deletions cut 4 bases from V and 5 bases from J, with 15 bases between. Germline values: CDR1 GTSNPN, CDR2 SVGIG (reference sequence). This CDR3 has 13 residues.

The CDR3 DNA reads as TGTGCCAGCTCACCACCCGACAGGGCCAACACTGAAGCTTTCTTT. This encodes CASSPPDRANTEAFF. The chain links TRBV18 to TRBJ1-1; TRBD1 agrees at 7 bases. V was pared by 0 bases and J by 2 bases, with 3 bases of the junction left unmatched. Germline CDR1 and CDR2: KGHSH and LQKENI. The CDR3 has 15 residues.

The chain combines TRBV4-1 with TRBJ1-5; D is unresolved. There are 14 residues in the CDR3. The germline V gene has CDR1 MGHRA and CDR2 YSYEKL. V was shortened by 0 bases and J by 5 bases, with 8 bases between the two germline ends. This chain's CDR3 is CASSQEAGYQPQHF. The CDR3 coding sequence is TGCGCCAGCAGCCAAGAGGCGGGTTATCAGCCCCAGCATTTT.